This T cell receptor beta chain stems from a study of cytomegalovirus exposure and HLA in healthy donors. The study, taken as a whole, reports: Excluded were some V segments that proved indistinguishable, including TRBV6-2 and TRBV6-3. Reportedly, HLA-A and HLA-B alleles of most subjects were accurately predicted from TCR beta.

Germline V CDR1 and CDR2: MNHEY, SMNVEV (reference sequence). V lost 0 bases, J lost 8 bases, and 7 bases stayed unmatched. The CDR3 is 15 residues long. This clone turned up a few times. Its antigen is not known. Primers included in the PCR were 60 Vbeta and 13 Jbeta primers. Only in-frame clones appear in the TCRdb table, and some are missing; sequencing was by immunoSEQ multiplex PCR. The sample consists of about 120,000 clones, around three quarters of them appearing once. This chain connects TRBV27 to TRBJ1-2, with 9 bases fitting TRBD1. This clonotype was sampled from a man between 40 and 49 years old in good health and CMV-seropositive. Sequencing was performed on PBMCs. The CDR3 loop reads CASSLSTGGNLGYTF. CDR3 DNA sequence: TGTGCCAGCAGTTTATCGACAGGGGGAAACTTGGGCTACACCTTC.